A single T cell receptor beta chain is shown here with its context. The data are from a study of blood T cell repertoires in COVID-19. About the research overall: Specimens from acute and convalescent COVID-19 originated in the United States, Italy and Spain.

Per the original data handling: Counts of nucleated cells, estimated from reference gene primer amplification, were obtained. Assay: immunoSEQ multiplex PCR; the TCRdb copy retains only in-frame clones and omits some. V and J calls and clone size are given by that table; D and trimming were obtained from the DNA. The repertoire holds about 120,000 clones, around 80% seen once, with 16% in the top ten. The sample comprised peripheral blood. This sequence was found in a man in his fifties or sixties with active or convalescent COVID-19.

The CDR3 loop is CSVARDEQYF. In DNA, the CDR3 is TGCAGCGTTGCGAGGGACGAGCAGTACTTC. The rearrangement links TRBV29-1 to TRBJ2-7, with D perhaps TRBD2 (5 bases). V was clipped by 4 bases and J by 5 bases, with 6 bases between them. The CDR3 consists of 10 residues. Germline CDR1 is SQVTM and CDR2 is ANQGSEA.